Given below is one T cell receptor (beta chain) in context. Germline CDR1 SGDLS, CDR2 YYNGEE. The V end was cut by 0 bases, the J end by 5 bases, with 14 bases between. The CDR3 covers 15 residues. As originally analysed: Reference gene primer amplification gave nucleated cell count estimates. Libraries were prepared by immunoSEQ multiplex PCR; TCRdb keeps only in-frame clonotypes and omits some of them. The V and J calls and clone size are taken from that table; D and trimming were inferred from the DNA. The repertoire holds roughly 460,000 clones, with about 90% as singletons. Seattle's cohort entered during active infection and was followed longitudinally. This record belongs to a study of blood T cell repertoires in COVID-19. Study summary: From the United States, Italy and Spain came samples of acute and convalescent COVID-19.

The chain combines TRBV9 with TRBJ1-1, with D possibly matching TRBD1 (6 bases). The sequencing input was peripheral blood. This clonotype originated in a man in his late teens or twenties with COVID-19, enrolled during active disease. For the CDR3, the DNA is TGTGCCAGCAGCGTAGACGGCAGGGGTTGGACTGAAGCTTTCTTT. This gives the protein CASSVDGRGWTEAFF.